The 16 T cell receptor beta chains given below trace back to one sample, sequenced in a study of T-cell memory formation after mild COVID-19 (dated by TCRdb to about 2021). Libraries were made using 5' RACE. The reads were generated on an Illumina NovaSeq 6000. TCRdb reran the public reads through fastp at Q25 and MiXCR, keeping productive beta chains. For every CDR3 protein sequence, its rows merge into one entry that carries the most common genes and DNA. The sample table contains hundreds of thousands of distinct CDR3 sequences; only one count was recorded for nearly 25% of them. Of the sample, around 13% is held by the ten largest clones. The sample taken for sequencing was PBMCs or a T cell subset sorted from them (not recorded which). Receptors were obtained from an adult woman who had mild COVID-19 (a few samples of this study predate the infection). The sample titles of this study are shuffled in the database, so cell type and time point are left out; the donor was told from shared clones.

V is TRBV9 and J is TRBJ1-2; TRBD1 matches 9 bases. With 0 bases clipped from V and 4 bases from J, the junction kept 13 bases outside the gene matches. Germline V CDR1 and CDR2: SGDLS, YYNGEE. This CDR3 contains 18 residues. Written as DNA, the CDR3 is TGTGCCAGCAGCGTAGAAGAACAGGGGGCCCTCGGAAGCTATGGCTACACCTTC. Translated, it gives CASSVEEQGALGSYGYTF.

The chain couples TRBV12-3 or TRBV12-4 to TRBJ2-1, with D hard to call. The V gene lost 1 base and the J gene lost 2 bases, with 9 bases spanning the gap. The CDR3 totals 15 residues. CDR3 sequence: CASSLGGNAYNEQFF. As DNA, the CDR3 is TGTGCCAGCAGTTTAGGGGGAAATGCCTACAATGAGCAGTTCTTC.

There are a few counts of this clonotype. This rearrangement joins TRBV7-2 to TRBJ2-3; D tentatively reads TRBD1 or TRBD2 (5 bases each). Germline V gene sequence: CDR1 SGHTA, CDR2 FQGNSA. Trimming removed 1 base from V and 6 bases from J, with 14 bases in between. The CDR3 is made up of 15 amino acids. CDR3 DNA sequence: TGTGCCAGCAGCTTAGTAGGCCAGGGAGTGGATACGCAGTATTTT. Translated, it gives CASSLVGQGVDTQYF.

The chain couples TRBV7-2 to TRBJ2-7, with D possibly matching TRBD2 (6 bases). Looked up from germline, CDR1 is SGHTA and CDR2 is FQGNSA. This CDR3 region has 14 residues. Deletions cut 4 bases from V and 2 bases from J, with 12 bases between. The CDR3 here is CASSSSRTTYEQYF. The CDR3 DNA follows: TGTGCCAGCAGCTCCTCCCGGACTACCTACGAGCAGTACTTC.

The CDR3 protein is CAWTEPNYGYTF. CDR3 nucleotides: TGTGCCTGGACCGAGCCGAACTATGGCTACACCTTC. The chain is built from TRBV30 and TRBJ1-2; D gene unclear. The V end was cut by 4 bases, the J end by 2 bases, with 8 bases between. This CDR3 has 12 residues. Germline CDR1 reads GTSNPN; CDR2 reads SVGIG (reference sequence).

CDR3 in DNA: TGCGCCAGCAGCGCCGGCCGGAGCACAGATACGCAGTATTTT. This encodes CASSAGRSTDTQYF. This sequence joins TRBV5-1 and TRBJ2-3; D unclear. V was clipped by 4 bases and J by 0 bases, with 9 bases between them. The CDR3 loop spans 14 amino acids. The V gene's germline CDR1 is SGHRS and CDR2 YFSETQ.

This clonotype was counted at least ten times. This sequence joins TRBV10-3 and TRBJ1-1; D ambiguous. Germline assignment: CDR1 ENHRY and CDR2 SYGVKD. This CDR3 comprises 12 residues. Trimming shortened V by 0 bases and J by 6 bases, and 5 bases separated the two germline ends. CDR3 in amino acids: CAISESPPEAFF. The CDR3 bases are TGTGCCATCAGTGAGTCTCCCCCTGAAGCTTTCTTT.

The chain recombines TRBV5-1 with TRBJ2-3; 8 positions agree with TRBD2. The CDR3 has 15 amino acids. From germline, CDR1 is SGHRS and CDR2 YFSETQ. The ends lost 5 bases at V and 1 base at J; junction bases unmatched: 6. CDR3 region: CASRPGLGRTDTQYF. CDR3 in DNA: TGCGCCAGCAGACCGGGACTAGGGCGCACAGATACGCAGTATTTT.

The chain recombines TRBV19 with TRBJ2-7; the D is unclear. The germline V gene has CDR1 LNHDA and CDR2 SQIVND (reference sequence). This CDR3 region has 15 residues. V gave up 0 bases and J gave up 3 bases, with 12 bases separating them. Written as DNA, the CDR3 is TGTGCCAGTAGTATAGATCCCGCGGCGAGCTACGAGCAGTACTTC. This encodes CASSIDPAASYEQYF.

This clonotype came up a few times. The gene calls are TRBV30 and TRBJ2-1; D is undetermined. Between the trimmed V and J ends, which lost 2 bases and 0 bases, there was a span of 8 bases. Germline-derived CDR1 and CDR2 are GTSNPN and SVGIG (reference sequence). The CDR3 extends over 14 amino acids. CDR3 DNA: TGTGCCTGGAGTTGGGGAAGCTCCTACAATGAGCAGTTCTTC. It codes for CAWSWGSSYNEQFF.

This clonotype showed up many times. This rearrangement joins TRBV6-5 to TRBJ2-5; 8 bases align to TRBD2. The CDR3 spans 15 residues. The germline gives CDR1 MNHEY, CDR2 SVGAGI. V trimming: 5 bases; J trimming: 4 bases; junction bases outside the gene matches: 9. The CDR3 DNA reads TGTGCCAGCAGTCCCTCCCTAGCGGGCCGAGAGACCCAGTACTTC. Protein sequence: CASSPSLAGRETQYF.

A few counts support this clonotype. The DNA for the CDR3 is TGTGCCACCAGTGCGTCACGGGACTCCTACAATGAGCAGTTCTTC. Encoded protein: CATSASRDSYNEQFF. The chain employs TRBV24-1 and TRBJ2-1; D might be TRBD2 (5 bases). Germline V gives CDR1 KGHDR, CDR2 SFDVKD. The CDR3 totals 15 residues. The V end lost 5 bases, the J end lost 0 bases, and 10 bases lay between the germline ends.

This clonotype was seen a handful of times. The V and J genes are TRBV27 and TRBJ2-2, with no clear D. Trimming took off 3 bases at V and 1 base at J, with 12 bases between the two ends. The V gene's germline CDR1 is MNHEY and CDR2 SMNVEV (reference sequence). The CDR3 loop spans 16 amino acids. The CDR3 sequence: CASSFKGVKNTGELFF. The CDR3 nucleotides are TGTGCCAGCAGTTTCAAGGGCGTAAAGAACACCGGGGAGCTGTTTTTT.

Concerning this clonotype itself: An end of the junction differs from the germline gene, which may be a read error. The CDR3 DNA sequence: TGTGCCAGCAGCTCGAGGCGGCTAGCGGGGTACGGGCAGTACTTC. Translation: CASSSRRLAGYGQYF. The chain recombines TRBV7-8 with TRBJ2-7; TRBD2 agrees at 9 bases. Germline CDR1 is SGHVS and CDR2 is FQNEAQ. This CDR3 region has 15 residues.

This clonotype was recorded a few times. The rearrangement links TRBV24-1 to TRBJ2-3, with 9 nucleotides matching TRBD1. Trimming at V came to 4 bases and at J to 4 bases, leaving 8 bases not matched to a gene. The CDR3 is 16 amino acids. CDR1 and CDR2 (germline): KGHDR, SFDVKD. The CDR3 here is CATSDPDRGRSDTQYF. The CDR3 DNA follows: TGTGCCACCAGTGACCCCGACAGGGGGAGGTCAGATACGCAGTATTTT.

The chain links TRBV4-1 to TRBJ1-5; perhaps TRBD1 as D (6 bases). The germline V and J ends were trimmed by 4 bases and 6 bases, with 13 bases remaining between them. Germline-derived CDR1 and CDR2 are MGHRA and YSYEKL. The CDR3 runs to 14 residues. CDR3 DNA: TGCGCCAGCAGCCCTTCCGGGGGGCTTCAGCCCCAGCATTTT. This codes for CASSPSGGLQPQHF.